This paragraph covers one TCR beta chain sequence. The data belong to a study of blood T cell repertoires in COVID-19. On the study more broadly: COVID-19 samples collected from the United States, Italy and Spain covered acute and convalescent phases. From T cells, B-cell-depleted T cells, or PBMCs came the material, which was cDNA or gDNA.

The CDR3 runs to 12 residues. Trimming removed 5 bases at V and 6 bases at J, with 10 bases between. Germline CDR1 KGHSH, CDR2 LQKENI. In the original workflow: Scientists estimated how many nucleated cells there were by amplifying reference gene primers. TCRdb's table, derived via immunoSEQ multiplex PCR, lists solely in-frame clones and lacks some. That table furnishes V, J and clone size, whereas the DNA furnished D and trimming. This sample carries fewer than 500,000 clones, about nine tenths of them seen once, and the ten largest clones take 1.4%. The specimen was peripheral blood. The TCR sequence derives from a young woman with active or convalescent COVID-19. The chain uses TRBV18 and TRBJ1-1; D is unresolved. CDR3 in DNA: TGTGCCAGCTCATCCTATTCGGCTGAAGCTTTCTTT. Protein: CASSSYSAEAFF.